This TCR beta chain appears in the sequencing data of a study of shared clonotypes between healthy human individuals. The repertoire was sequenced with immunoSEQ multiplex PCR; TCRdb's copy has only in-frame clones and lacks some. The table has roughly 2,000,000 clones, less than 95% seen once; the top ten hold 1.2%. The CDR3 loop spans 15 amino acids. Germline values: CDR1 LNHDA, CDR2 SQIVND (reference sequence). Trimming removed 1 base at V and 6 bases at J, with 10 bases between. The study, taken as a whole, reports: A small donor pool kept down the genetic and exposure-history diversity that was represented.

Naive-designated CD8 cells lacked CD45RO, were positively enriched for CCR7, and omitted terminally differentiated effector memory CD45RA+ cells. Comments on this clone: The target antigen is unknown.

Specimen: naive CD8+ T cells sorted from blood. The rearrangement joins TRBV19 to TRBJ1-6; no firm D call. This sequence was found in a man between 18 and 29 years old in good health. The CDR3 is CASSIAQYGNSPLHF. Written as DNA, the CDR3 is TGTGCCAGTAGTATAGCCCAATACGGTAATTCACCCCTCCACTTT.